What follows describes a single T cell receptor (beta chain). Its antigen is still unknown. The primer mix had 60 Vbeta and 13 Jbeta primers. Here immunoSEQ multiplex PCR was the method, and the copy in TCRdb shows in-frame clones only, minus some. In total, the table holds some 110,000 clones. CDR3 length: 17 residues. The germline V gene encodes CDR1 KGHSH and CDR2 LQKENI. V was clipped by 4 bases and J by 5 bases; unmatched bases: 10. This entry belongs to a study of cytomegalovirus exposure and HLA in healthy donors. Study-wide results and caveats: Earlier analysis yielded a pattern in which most TCR beta V segments were productive about 87% or about 30% of the time.

Sequencing used PBMCs. V usage is TRBV18 and J usage is TRBJ1-5; 11 nucleotides align to TRBD1. This TCR was recovered from a man aged 25-45 years in good health and CMV-seronegative. The CDR3 loop reads CASSLLFRDRGDQPQHF. The CDR3 DNA reads as TGTGCCAGCTCACTATTATTCCGGGACAGGGGGGATCAGCCCCAGCATTTT.